This is a list of T cell receptor beta chains from one sample in a study of blood T cells in healthy people across ages. A single record per CDR3 protein comes from TCRdb applying MiXCR to the 5' RACE reads. The sample carries roughly 680,000 distinct CDR3 sequences, 49% recorded once. Input material: blood. These receptors originate from a woman aged 60-75 years in good health. The CDR3 runs from the conserved cysteine through the conserved F or W. Fields, in order: D gene, clone size, J gene, V gene, CDR3 protein, CDR3 DNA. D genes are given only for firm matches. Part of the rows lack a size; the others show once, few, many or a class for expanded clones.

- | - | TRBJ1-2 | TRBV3-1 | CASSQDWERSYGYTF | TGTGCCAGCAGCCAAGATTGGGAACGGTCCTATGGCTACACCTTC
TRBD2 | - | TRBJ2-1 | TRBV20-1 | CSAWTSGRSSSYNEQFF | TGCAGTGCGTGGACTAGCGGGAGGTCCAGCTCCTACAATGAGCAGTTCTTC
- | - | TRBJ2-7 | TRBV3-1 | CASSQGYITSYEQYF | TGTGCCAGCAGCCAAGGGTACATTACCTCCTACGAGCAGTACTTC
- | many | TRBJ2-3 | TRBV7-2 | CASSIRGDSRTDTQYF | TGTGCCAGCAGCATTAGAGGGGACTCCCGCACAGATACGCAGTATTTT
TRBD2 | - | TRBJ2-3 | TRBV5-6 | CASSLVAGGPGTQYF | TGTGCCAGCAGCTTGGTAGCGGGAGGGCCTGGTACGCAGTATTTT
- | - | TRBJ2-7 | TRBV28 | CASSFAGSSDYEQYF | TGTGCCAGCAGTTTTGCCGGGAGTTCCGACTACGAGCAGTACTTC
TRBD1 | - | TRBJ2-7 | TRBV5-5 | CASSKSTGVAYEQYF | TGTGCCAGCAGCAAAAGTACAGGGGTTGCCTACGAGCAGTACTTC
- | - | TRBJ2-1 | TRBV18 | CASSPLRDEQFF | TGTGCCAGCTCTCCCCTTAGGGATGAGCAGTTCTTC
- | - | TRBJ2-7 | TRBV1 | CTSSQETGQRYEQYF | TGCACCAGCAGCCAAGAAACGGGACAGCGCTACGAGCAGTACTTC
TRBD1 | few | TRBJ2-7 | TRBV7-2 | CASSLLGTGGVEQYF | TGTGCCAGCAGCTTATTGGGGACAGGGGGCGTCGAGCAGTACTTC
- | few | TRBJ1-1 | TRBV7-2 | CASSLGAGRRGNTEAFF | TGTGCCAGCAGCCTAGGGGCAGGGAGGCGGGGGAACACTGAAGCTTTCTTT
- | - | TRBJ2-1 | TRBV6-5 | CASSPLTRTTGDEQFF | TGTGCCAGCAGCCCCCTAACAAGGACGACGGGGGATGAGCAGTTCTTC
TRBD1 | - | TRBJ2-7 | TRBV20-1 | CSARDSWTGSYEQYF | TGCAGTGCTAGAGATTCTTGGACAGGCTCCTACGAGCAGTACTTC
TRBD1 | - | TRBJ1-2 | TRBV20-1 | CSARDQGGPNYGYTF | TGCAGTGCTAGAGATCAGGGGGGCCCCAACTATGGCTACACCTTC
TRBD1 | few | TRBJ1-1 | TRBV3-1 | CASSTGGRNTEAFF | TGTGCCAGCAGTACAGGGGGCCGGAACACTGAAGCTTTCTTT
- | once | TRBJ1-6 | TRBV6-6 | CASIRQLGNSPLHF | TGTGCCAGCATCCGACAGTTGGGGAATTCACCCCTCCACTTT
- | - | TRBJ1-6 | TRBV6-1 | CASSEAVVNSPLHF | TGTGCCAGCAGTGAAGCGGTCGTTAATTCACCCCTCCACTTT